These 5 T cell receptor beta chains were sequenced from one sample in a study of shared T cell receptors in the human thymus. Sequenced by immunoSEQ multiplex PCR; TCRdb stores in-frame clones only, minus some. The repertoire has under 450,000 clones, 95% of them found once; the top ten carry approximately 0.02%. The sequenced material came from thymocytes. Receptor source: a human donor.

V gene TRBV5-1 combines with J gene TRBJ2-7; TRBD1 is a possible D gene (5 bases). The CDR3 totals 11 residues. V gave up 10 bases and J gave up 6 bases, with 14 bases separating them. Germline V CDR1 and CDR2: SGHRS, YFSETQ. CDR3: CAGNRPGEQYF. CDR3 bases: TGCGCCGGAAACAGGCCCGGCGAGCAGTACTTC.

The CDR3 protein is CASSHDSSHLYEQYF. The CDR3 DNA reads TGTGCCAGCAGCCATGACAGCTCCCACCTCTACGAGCAGTACTTC. The rearrangement uses TRBV5-4 and TRBJ2-7; TRBD1 is a possible D gene (5 bases). Germline assignment: CDR1 SGHNT and CDR2 YYREEE (reference sequence). With 4 bases removed from V and 3 bases from J, the gap between germline ends came to 17 bases. The CDR3 is 15 residues long.

The chain joins TRBV11-3 to TRBJ2-3, with TRBD2 matching over 14 bases. In germline, CDR1 is SGHNT, CDR2 YENEEA. J lost 6 bases, V lost 5 bases, and 10 bases had no gene match. This CDR3 is built from 17 residues. For the CDR3, the DNA is TGTGCCAGCAGCCGCGGGACTAGCGGGGGAGGGACGGATACGCAGTATTTT. This translates into CASSRGTSGGGTDTQYF.

This chain joins TRBV5-1 and TRBJ2-7; D perhaps matches TRBD2 (6 bases). V was clipped by 3 bases and J by 5 bases, with 18 bases between them. This CDR3 is 15 amino acids long. CDR1 and CDR2 (germline): SGHRS, YFSETQ. The chain's CDR3 is CASSSDRERFHEQYF. The DNA for the CDR3 is TGCGCCAGCAGCTCCGACCGGGAGAGGTTCCACGAGCAGTACTTC.

V usage is TRBV4-1 and J usage is TRBJ1-2; unclear D gene. Germline CDR1 is MGHRA and CDR2 is YSYEKL. The CDR3 consists of 15 residues. Trimming left V 1 base short and J 0 bases short, with 9 bases between. The CDR3 here is CASSQVGEANYGYTF. The CDR3 nucleotides read TGCGCCAGCAGCCAAGTTGGGGAAGCTAACTATGGCTACACCTTC.